These 6 T cell receptor delta chains originate from one sample sequenced in a study of gamma-delta chains in newborns, infants, children. TCRdb redid clone calling on the reads using CATT. The sample lists about 2,300 delta-chain clones, 6.5% to 8.5% occurring once. Sequenced sample: blood. The receptors were gathered from a child who was a newborn, infant or young child, either healthy, febrile or measles-vaccinated (not recorded which).

As concerns this clone: This likely stems from a read error, as it lies one base from a far larger clone. Other DNA sequences in the sample encode the same CDR3. The chain carries TRDV2 and TRDJ3; 8 bases line up with TRDD3. CDR3 size: 20 residues. The germline V gene encodes CDR1 GEAIGNYY and CDR2 EKD. The CDR3 here is CACDGLLGGFSSWDTRQMFF. CDR3 bases: TGTGCCTGTGACGGCCTCCTTGGGGGATTCAGCTCCTGGGACACCCGACAGATGTTCTTC.

On this clone: The protein TCRdb gives is from a much larger clone and does not agree with this DNA's translation at residue 7, likely a read error; the protein shown here comes from the DNA. CDR3 nucleotide sequence: TGTGCCTGTGACACCGTTGGGGGGAGCTCCTGGGACACCCGACAGATGTTTTTC. It codes for CACDTVGGSSWDTRQMFF. This sequence joins TRDV2 and TRDJ3; D perhaps matches TRDD3 (6 bases). The CDR3 is 18 residues long. Germline values: CDR1 GEAIGNYY, CDR2 EKD. V lost 0 bases and J lost 0, with 11 bases in between.

As concerns this clone: TCRdb's entry gives the protein of a much larger clone, which mismatches this DNA's translation at residue 15, likely from a read error; the protein reported here is translated from the DNA. This chain links TRDV2 with TRDJ3, with 8 positions matching TRDD3. Germline CDR1 reads GEAIGNYY; CDR2 reads EKD. The CDR3 has 18 amino acids. The CDR3 coding sequence is TGTGCCTGTGACACCGTGCTGGGGGAGTCCTGGGACACCCGAAAGATGTTTTTC. Translation: CACDTVLGESWDTRKMFF.

By frequency in the sample, this clone is large (0.1 to 1%). This sample includes further DNA sequences coding for the same CDR3. The genes are TRDV1 and TRDJ1, with D perhaps TRDD2 (7 bases). Trimming left V 3 bases short and J 6 bases short, with 38 bases between. The germline gives CDR1 TSWWSYY, CDR2 QGS. CDR3 length: 22 amino acids. The CDR3 protein is CALGDVYFLRSSFGDPPYKLIF. The DNA of the CDR3 is TGTGCTCTTGGGGACGTCTACTTCCTAAGGAGCTCGTTTGGGGATCCACCTTATAAACTCATCTTT.

As for this clone: The protein in TCRdb stems from a much larger clone and differs at residue 9 from this DNA's translation, likely a read error; here the protein is translated from the DNA. The chain recombines TRDV2 with TRDJ1, with 7 nucleotides matching TRDD3. V shed 5 bases and J 5 bases; nucleotides not matched to a gene: 28. The CDR3 extends over 20 amino acids. Looked up from germline, CDR1 is GEAIGNYY and CDR2 is EKD. The CDR3 region is CACGTTGLTRDTGWVDKLIF. In nucleotides, the CDR3 is TGTGCCTGTGGCACGACCGGCCTTACTAGGGATACAGGCTGGGTGGATAAACTCATCTTT.

In the case of this clone: This DNA's translation and the protein TCRdb lists, from a much larger clone, do not match at residue 11, likely due to a read error; the protein shown is translated from the DNA. The rearrangement uses TRDV2 and TRDJ1, with a possible D match to TRDD3 (6 bases). The V end lost 1 base, the J end lost 0 bases, and 20 bases lay between the germline ends. Looked up from germline, CDR1 is GEAIGNYY and CDR2 is EKD. This CDR3 has 18 residues. The CDR3 DNA sequence: TGTGCCTGTGACACGAAACGAGGATTGGGGGGCTACACCGATAAACTCATCTTT. Translating it yields CACDTKRGLGGYTDKLIF.